Reported below is one T cell receptor beta chain. Authors' processing steps: Estimates of nucleated cell counts were drawn from the amplification of reference gene primers. Profiled with immunoSEQ multiplex PCR; TCRdb holds only in-frame clones, not every one. For V, J and clone size, that table is used; D and trimming come from the DNA. The table shows about 140,000 clones, with 70% to 80% occurring only once. With 4 bases removed from V and 8 bases from J, the gap between germline ends came to 20 bases. CDR3 length: 14 amino acids. In germline, CDR1 is GTSNPN, CDR2 SVGIG (reference sequence). The data stem from a study of blood T cell repertoires in COVID-19. About the research overall: Whether acute or convalescent, the COVID-19 samples came from the United States, Italy and Spain.

The V and J genes are TRBV30 and TRBJ1-2; D not certain. The source material was peripheral blood. This clonotype was obtained from a man aged 45-60 years with acute or convalescent COVID-19. CDR3 sequence (DNA): TGTGCCTGGACCCGCCTGACTGGACTAGGGGGCTACACCTTC. Translation gives CAWTRLTGLGGYTF.